The entry that follows covers one T cell receptor (beta chain) sequence. Its specificity is not known. The entry originates in a study of T cell responses to AZD1222 COVID-19 vaccine. Sequencing used immunoSEQ multiplex PCR; TCRdb keeps in-frame clones, though not all of them. The sample carries around 140,000 clones, 92% recorded once. Overall study results and limits: Spike-specific TCR breadth and depth went up after people got two AZD1222 doses.

The receptor was isolated from an adult in good health. The sequences come from peripheral blood, collected on day 0 of AZD1222 vaccination.

The CDR3 DNA is TGCGCCAGCAGCAGGACAGTGGAACTCACAGATACGCAGTATTTT. Amino acid sequence: CASSRTVELTDTQYF. The chain employs TRBV5-1 and TRBJ2-3; TRBD1 might be the D (6 bases). V lost 4 bases and J 2 bases, leaving 14 bases between the germline ends. The CDR3 loop spans 15 amino acids. Germline CDR1 reads SGHRS; CDR2 reads YFSETQ.